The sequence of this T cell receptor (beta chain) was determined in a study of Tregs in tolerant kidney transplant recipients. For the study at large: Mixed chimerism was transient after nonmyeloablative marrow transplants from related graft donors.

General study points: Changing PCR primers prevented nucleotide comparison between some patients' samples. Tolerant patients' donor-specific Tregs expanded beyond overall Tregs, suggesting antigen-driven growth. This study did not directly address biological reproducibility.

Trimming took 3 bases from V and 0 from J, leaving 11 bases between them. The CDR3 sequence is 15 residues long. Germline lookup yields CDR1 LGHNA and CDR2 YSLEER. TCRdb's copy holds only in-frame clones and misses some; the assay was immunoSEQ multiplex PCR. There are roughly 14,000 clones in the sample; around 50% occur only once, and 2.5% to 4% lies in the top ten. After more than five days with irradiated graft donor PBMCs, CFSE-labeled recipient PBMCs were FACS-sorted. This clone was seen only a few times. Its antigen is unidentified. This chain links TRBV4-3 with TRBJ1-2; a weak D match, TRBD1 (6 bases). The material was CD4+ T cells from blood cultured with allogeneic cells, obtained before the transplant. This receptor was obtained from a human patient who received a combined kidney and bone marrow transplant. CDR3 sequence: CASSHKQGSNYGYTF. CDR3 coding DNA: TGCGCCAGCAGCCATAAACAGGGATCTAACTATGGCTACACCTTC.